This T cell receptor beta chain is from a study of cytomegalovirus exposure and HLA in healthy donors. Overall study: The Caucasian-associated ancestry cluster held around 76% of more than 350 genotyped donors.

The study ran its PCR with 60 Vbeta and 13 Jbeta primers. Libraries were prepared by immunoSEQ multiplex PCR; TCRdb keeps only in-frame clonotypes and omits some of them. The sample holds around 20,000 clones, 70% to 85% seen once. The germline gives CDR1 LNHDA, CDR2 SQIVND (reference sequence). J was trimmed by 3 bases and V by 6 bases; bases with no gene match: 4. The CDR3 length is 14 residues. The sample taken for sequencing was PBMCs. The rearrangement links TRBV19 to TRBJ2-7, with 11 bases aligning to TRBD1. The sequence derives from a human donor in good health. The DNA for the CDR3 is TGTGCCAGTAGGCTGGACAGGGGGCACTACGAGCAGTACTTC. Translated: CASRLDRGHYEQYF.